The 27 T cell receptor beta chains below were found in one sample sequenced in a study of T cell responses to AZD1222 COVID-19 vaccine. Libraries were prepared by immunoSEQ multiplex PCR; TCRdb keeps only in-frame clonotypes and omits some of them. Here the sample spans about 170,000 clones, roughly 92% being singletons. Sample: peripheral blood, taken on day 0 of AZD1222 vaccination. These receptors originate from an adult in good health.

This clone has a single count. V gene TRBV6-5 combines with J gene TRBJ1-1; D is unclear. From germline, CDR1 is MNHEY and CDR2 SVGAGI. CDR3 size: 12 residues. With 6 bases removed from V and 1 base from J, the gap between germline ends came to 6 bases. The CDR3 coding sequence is TGTGCCAGCAGGGGCAGGAACACTGAAGCTTTCTTT. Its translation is CASRGRNTEAFF.

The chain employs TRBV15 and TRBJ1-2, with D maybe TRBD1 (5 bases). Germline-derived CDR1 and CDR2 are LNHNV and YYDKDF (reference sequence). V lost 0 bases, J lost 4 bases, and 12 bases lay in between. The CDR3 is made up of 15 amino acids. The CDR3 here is CATSRETGGIYGYTF. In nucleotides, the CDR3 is TGTGCCACCAGCAGAGAAACAGGAGGAATCTATGGCTACACCTTC.

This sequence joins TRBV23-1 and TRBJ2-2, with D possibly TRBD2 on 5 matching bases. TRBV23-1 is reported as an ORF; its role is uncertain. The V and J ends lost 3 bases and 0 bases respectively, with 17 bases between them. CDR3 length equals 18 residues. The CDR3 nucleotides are TGCGCCAGCAGTCAGGTAGGAGGCTTCTTATCGAACACCGGGGAGCTGTTTTTT. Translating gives CASSQVGGFLSNTGELFF.

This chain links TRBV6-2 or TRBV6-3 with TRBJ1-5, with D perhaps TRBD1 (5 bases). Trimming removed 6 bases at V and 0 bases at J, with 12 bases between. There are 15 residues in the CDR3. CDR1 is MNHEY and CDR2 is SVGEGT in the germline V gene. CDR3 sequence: CASSRRGVSNQPQHF. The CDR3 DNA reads TGTGCCAGCAGCCGCCGGGGGGTTAGCAATCAGCCCCAGCATTTT.

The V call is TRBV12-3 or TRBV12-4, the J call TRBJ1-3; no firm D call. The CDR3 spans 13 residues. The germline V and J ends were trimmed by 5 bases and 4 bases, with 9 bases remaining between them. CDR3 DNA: TGTGCCAGCAGTCCCAACCCCGGAAACACCATATATTTT. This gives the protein CASSPNPGNTIYF.

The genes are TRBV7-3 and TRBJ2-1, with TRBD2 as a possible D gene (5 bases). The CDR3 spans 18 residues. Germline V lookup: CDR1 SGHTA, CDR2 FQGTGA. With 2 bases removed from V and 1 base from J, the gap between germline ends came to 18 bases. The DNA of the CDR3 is TGTGCCAGCAGCTTACTAGGTGACCGGGCGGGTTCCTACAATGAGCAGTTCTTC. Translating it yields CASSLLGDRAGSYNEQFF.

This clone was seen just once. The CDR3 nucleotides read TGTGCCAGCAGCTTCGTGGGAGGGTATAATTCACCCCTCCACTTT. The encoded protein is CASSFVGGYNSPLHF. V and J are TRBV5-5 and TRBJ1-6; D not certain. Trimming removed 2 bases at V and 4 bases at J, with 10 bases between. CDR1 is SGHKS and CDR2 is YYEKEE in the germline V gene (reference sequence). The CDR3 runs to 15 residues.

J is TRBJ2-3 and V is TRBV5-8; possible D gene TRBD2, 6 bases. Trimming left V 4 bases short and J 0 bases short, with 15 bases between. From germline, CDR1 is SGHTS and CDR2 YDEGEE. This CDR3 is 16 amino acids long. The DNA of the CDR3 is TGTGCCAGCAGCCTCGGGACTTTTTCTAGCACAGATACGCAGTATTTT. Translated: CASSLGTFSSTDTQYF.

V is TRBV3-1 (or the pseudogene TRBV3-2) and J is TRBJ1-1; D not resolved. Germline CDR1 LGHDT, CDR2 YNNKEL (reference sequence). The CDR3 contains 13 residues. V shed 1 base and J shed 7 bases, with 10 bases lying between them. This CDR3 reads CASSQATVREAFF. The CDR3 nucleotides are TGTGCCAGCAGCCAAGCAACGGTTCGTGAAGCTTTCTTT.

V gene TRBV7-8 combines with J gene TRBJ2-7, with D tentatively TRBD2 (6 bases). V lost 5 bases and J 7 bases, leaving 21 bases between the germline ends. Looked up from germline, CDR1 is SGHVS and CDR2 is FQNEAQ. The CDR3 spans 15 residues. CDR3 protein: CASSLMQGPAGEQYF. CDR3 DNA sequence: TGTGCCAGCAGCCTCATGCAGGGCCCGGCGGGGGAGCAGTACTTC.

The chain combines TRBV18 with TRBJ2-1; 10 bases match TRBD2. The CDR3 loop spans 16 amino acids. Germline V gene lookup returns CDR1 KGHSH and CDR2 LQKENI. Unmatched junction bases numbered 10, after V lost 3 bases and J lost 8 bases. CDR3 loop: CASSPGSGRLSDEQFF. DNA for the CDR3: TGTGCCAGCTCACCGGGTAGCGGGAGGTTGAGTGATGAGCAGTTCTTC.

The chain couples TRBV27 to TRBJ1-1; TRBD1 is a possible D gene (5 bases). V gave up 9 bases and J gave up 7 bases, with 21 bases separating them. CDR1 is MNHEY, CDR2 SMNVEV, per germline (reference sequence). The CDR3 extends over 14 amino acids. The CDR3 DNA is TGTGCCAGTCAAAAAGAGGTCGGGGGTAGTGAAGCTTTCTTT. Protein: CASQKEVGGSEAFF.

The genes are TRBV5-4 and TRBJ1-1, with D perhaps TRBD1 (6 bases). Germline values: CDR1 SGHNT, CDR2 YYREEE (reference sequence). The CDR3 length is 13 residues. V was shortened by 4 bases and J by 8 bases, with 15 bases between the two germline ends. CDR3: CASSPKAQGEAFF. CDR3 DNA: TGTGCCAGCAGCCCTAAGGCTCAGGGGGAAGCTTTCTTT.

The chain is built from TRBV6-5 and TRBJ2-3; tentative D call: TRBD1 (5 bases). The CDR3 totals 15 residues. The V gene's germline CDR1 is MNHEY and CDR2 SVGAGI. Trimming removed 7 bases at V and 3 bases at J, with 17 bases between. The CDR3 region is CASKQGMFGTDTQYF. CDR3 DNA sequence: TGTGCCAGCAAGCAGGGAATGTTTGGAACAGATACGCAGTATTTT.

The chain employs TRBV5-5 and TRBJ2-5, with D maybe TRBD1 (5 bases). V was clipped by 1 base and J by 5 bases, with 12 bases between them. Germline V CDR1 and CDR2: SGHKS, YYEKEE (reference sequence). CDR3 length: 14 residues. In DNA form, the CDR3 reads TGTGCCAGCAGCTTGTCGCCGGCAGGGGAGACCCAGTACTTC. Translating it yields CASSLSPAGETQYF. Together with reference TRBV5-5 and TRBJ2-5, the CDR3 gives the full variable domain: DAGVTQSPTHLIKTRGQQVTLRCSPISGHKSVSWYQQVLGQGPQFIFQYYEKEERGRGNFPDRFSARQFPNYSSELNVNALLLGDSALYLCASSLSPAGETQYFGPGTRLLVL.

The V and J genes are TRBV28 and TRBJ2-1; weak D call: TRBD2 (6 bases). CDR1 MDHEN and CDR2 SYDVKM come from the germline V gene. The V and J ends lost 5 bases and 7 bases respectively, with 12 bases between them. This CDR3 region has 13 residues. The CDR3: CASSTRGWNEQFF. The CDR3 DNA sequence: TGTGCCAGCAGTACGCGGGGTTGGAATGAGCAGTTCTTC.

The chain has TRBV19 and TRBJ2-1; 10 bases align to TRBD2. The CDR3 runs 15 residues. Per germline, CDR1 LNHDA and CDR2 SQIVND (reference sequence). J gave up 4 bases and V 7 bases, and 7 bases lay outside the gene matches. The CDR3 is CASTQAGGRYNEQFF. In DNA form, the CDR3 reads TGTGCCAGTACCCAAGCGGGGGGGAGATACAATGAGCAGTTCTTC.

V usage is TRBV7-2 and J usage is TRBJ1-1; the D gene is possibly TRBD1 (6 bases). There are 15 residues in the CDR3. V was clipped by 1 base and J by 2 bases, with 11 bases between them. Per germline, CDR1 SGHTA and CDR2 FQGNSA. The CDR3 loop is CASSLGGQINTEAFF. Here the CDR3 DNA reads TGTGCCAGCAGCTTAGGGGGACAAATAAACACTGAAGCTTTCTTT.

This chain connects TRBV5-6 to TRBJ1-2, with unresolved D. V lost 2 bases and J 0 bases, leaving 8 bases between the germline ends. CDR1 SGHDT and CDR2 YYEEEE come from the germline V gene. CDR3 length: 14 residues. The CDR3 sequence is CASSFRETNYGYTF. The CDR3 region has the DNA TGTGCCAGCAGCTTTAGGGAAACTAACTATGGCTACACCTTC. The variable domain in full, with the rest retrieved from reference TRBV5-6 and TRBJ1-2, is DAGVTQSPTHLIKTRGQQVTLRCSPKSGHDTVSWYQQALGQGPQFIFQYYEEEERQRGNFPDRFSGHQFPNYSSELNVNALLLGDSALYLCASSFRETNYGYTFGSGTRLTVV.

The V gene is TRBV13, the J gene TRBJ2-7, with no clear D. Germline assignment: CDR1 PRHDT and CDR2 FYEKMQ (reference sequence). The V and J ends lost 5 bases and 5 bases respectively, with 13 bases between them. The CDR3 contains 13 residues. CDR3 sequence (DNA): TGTGCCAGCAGCCCCCTGAGGTACCACGAGCAGTACTTC. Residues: CASSPLRYHEQYF.

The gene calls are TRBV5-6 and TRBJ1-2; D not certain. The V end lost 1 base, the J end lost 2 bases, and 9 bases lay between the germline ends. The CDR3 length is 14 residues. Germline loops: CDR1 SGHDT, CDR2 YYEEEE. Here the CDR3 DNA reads TGTGCCAGCAGCTTGTTTAACTTGAACTATGGCTACACCTTC. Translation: CASSLFNLNYGYTF.

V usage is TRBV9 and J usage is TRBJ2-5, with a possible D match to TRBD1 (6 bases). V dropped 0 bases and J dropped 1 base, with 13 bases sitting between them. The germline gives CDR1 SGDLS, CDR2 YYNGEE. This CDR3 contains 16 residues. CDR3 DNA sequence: TGTGCCAGCAGCGTAGGAGCCAGGGGAATCCAAGAGACCCAGTACTTC. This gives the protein CASSVGARGIQETQYF.

The CDR3 DNA sequence: TGTGCAAGTCGCTTAGCGGGACTAGCGGCTGACAATGAGCAGTTCTTC. Amino acids: CASRLAGLAADNEQFF. This chain links TRBV12-2 with TRBJ2-1; no DNA check was done on the table's D call, TRBD2. TRBV12-2 corresponds to a pseudogene. The CDR3 contains 16 residues.

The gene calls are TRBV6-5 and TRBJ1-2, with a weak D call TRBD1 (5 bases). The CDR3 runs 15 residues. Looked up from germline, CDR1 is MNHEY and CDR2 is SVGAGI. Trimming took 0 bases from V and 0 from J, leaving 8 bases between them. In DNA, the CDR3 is TGTGCCAGCAGTTACTCCGGGACGGCTAACTATGGCTACACCTTC. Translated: CASSYSGTANYGYTF.

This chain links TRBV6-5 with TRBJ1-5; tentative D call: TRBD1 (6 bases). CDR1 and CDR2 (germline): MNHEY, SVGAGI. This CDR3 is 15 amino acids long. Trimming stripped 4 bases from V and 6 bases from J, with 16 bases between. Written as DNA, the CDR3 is TGTGCCAGCAGTTCCGGGACACTAAAGGGTCAGCCCCAGCATTTT. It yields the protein CASSSGTLKGQPQHF.

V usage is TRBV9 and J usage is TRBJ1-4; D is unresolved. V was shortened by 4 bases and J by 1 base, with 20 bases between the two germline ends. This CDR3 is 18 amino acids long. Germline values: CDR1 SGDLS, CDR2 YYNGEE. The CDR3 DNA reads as TGTGCCAGCAGCTCCTCCCCTCGGTTAGCCCGAACTAATGAAAAACTGTTTTTT. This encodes CASSSSPRLARTNEKLFF.

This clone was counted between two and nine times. CDR3 amino acids: CASSMGQVNTEAFF. CDR3 coding DNA: TGTGCCAGTAGTATGGGACAGGTGAACACTGAAGCTTTCTTT. V usage is TRBV19 and J usage is TRBJ1-1, with 8 bases lining up with TRBD1. J lost 0 bases, V lost 3 bases, and 0 bases had no gene match. This CDR3 comprises 14 residues. The germline gives CDR1 LNHDA, CDR2 SQIVND (reference sequence).